This TCR beta chain was observed in a study of shared clonotypes between healthy human individuals. Comments on this clone: Its antigen is not identified. A clone one base away is much larger, so this may be a read error. Other DNA sequences in this sample translate to the same CDR3.

There are 12 residues in the CDR3. V gave up 0 bases and J gave up 4 bases, with 3 bases separating them. Germline-derived CDR1 and CDR2 are MNHNS and SASEGT. Replicate PCRs run on sorted subsets employed 200 ng DNA, roughly 30,000 T cell genomes. The table came from immunoSEQ multiplex PCR; TCRdb's copy has only in-frame clones and leaves some out. The sample records around 1,100,000 clones, approximately 80% being singletons. Study-wide results and caveats: Donors were few, which limited the genetic and exposure-history diversity represented.

The chain has TRBV6-1 and TRBJ2-5; D is unclear. The receptor's source is a man aged 18 to 29 in good health. Some clones in this sample may be carry-over from other donors' samples. Sequenced: memory CD4+ T cells from PBMCs. As to subset: CD45RA-negative fraction. The DNA of the CDR3 is TGTGCCAGCAGTGAAGCGGGAGAGACCCAGTACTTC. Protein sequence: CASSEAGETQYF.